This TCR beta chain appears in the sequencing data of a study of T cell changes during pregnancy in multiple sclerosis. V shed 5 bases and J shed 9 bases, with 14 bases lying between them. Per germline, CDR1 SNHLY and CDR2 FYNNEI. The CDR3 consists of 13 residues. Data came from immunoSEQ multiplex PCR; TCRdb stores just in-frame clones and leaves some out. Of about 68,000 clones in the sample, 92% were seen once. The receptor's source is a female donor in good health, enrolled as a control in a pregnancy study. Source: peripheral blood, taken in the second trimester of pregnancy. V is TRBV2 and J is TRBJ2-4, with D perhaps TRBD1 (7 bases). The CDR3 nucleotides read TGTGCCAGCAGTAGCGAGGAGGGGGCCATTCAGTACTTC. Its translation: CASSSEEGAIQYF. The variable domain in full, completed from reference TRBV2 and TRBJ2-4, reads EPEVTQTPSHQVTQMGQEVILRCVPISNHLYFYWYRQILGQKVEFLVSFYNNEISEKSEIFDDQFSVERPDGSNFTLKIRSTKLEDSAMYFCASSSEEGAIQYFGAGTRLSVL.